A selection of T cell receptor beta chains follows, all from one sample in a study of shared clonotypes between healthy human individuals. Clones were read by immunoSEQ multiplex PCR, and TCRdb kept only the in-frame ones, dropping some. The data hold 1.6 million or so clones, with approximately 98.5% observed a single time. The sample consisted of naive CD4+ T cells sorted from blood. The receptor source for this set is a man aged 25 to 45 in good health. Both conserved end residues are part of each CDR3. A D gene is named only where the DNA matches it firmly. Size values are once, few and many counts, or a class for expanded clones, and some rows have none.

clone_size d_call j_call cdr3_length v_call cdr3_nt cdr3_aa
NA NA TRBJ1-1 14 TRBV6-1 TGTGCCAGCAGTGATACAGGGCGAGGCACTGAAGCTTTCTTT CASSDTGRGTEAFF
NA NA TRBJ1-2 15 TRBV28 TGTGCCAGCAACGTAGAAAATTTAAGGGACTATGGCTACACCTTC CASNVENLRDYGYTF
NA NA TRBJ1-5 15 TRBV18 TGTGCCAGCTCACCATTATACCGGGGGGATCAGCCCCAGCATTTT CASSPLYRGDQPQHF
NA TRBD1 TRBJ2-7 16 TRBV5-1 TGCGCCAGCAGCTTCCGGACAGGGGGCCTCGTCGGCGAGCAGTACTTC CASSFRTGGLVGEQYF
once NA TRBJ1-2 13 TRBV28 TGTGCCAGCAGATCACAGGGAACGACGGGCTACACCTTC CASRSQGTTGYTF
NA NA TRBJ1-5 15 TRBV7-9 TGTGCCAGCAGCCACTATAGCCAAAGCAATCAGCCCCAGCATTTT CASSHYSQSNQPQHF
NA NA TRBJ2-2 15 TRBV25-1 TGTGCCAGCAGTGATTTCGGGGATAGCACCGGGGAGCTGTTTTTT CASSDFGDSTGELFF
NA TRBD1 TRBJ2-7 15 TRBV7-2 TGTGCCAGCAGCCCAGGGACAGGGGGTGCCTACGAGCAGTACTTC CASSPGTGGAYEQYF
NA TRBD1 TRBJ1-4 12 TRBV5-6 TGTGCCAGCAGTCTGAGGGACAGTCAACTGTTTTTT CASSLRDSQLFF
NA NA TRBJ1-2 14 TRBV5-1 TGCGCCAGCAGCACCCGGGACGGAGACTATGGCTACACCTTC CASSTRDGDYGYTF
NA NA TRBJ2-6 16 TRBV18 TGTGCCAGCTCACCTGGGTTGAATTCTGGGGCCAACGTCCTGACTTTC CASSPGLNSGANVLTF
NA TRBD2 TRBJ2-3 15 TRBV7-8 TGTGCCAGCAGCTTAGTAGCGGGAGCCGCAGATACGCAGTATTTT CASSLVAGAADTQYF
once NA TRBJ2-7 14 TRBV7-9 TGTGCCAGCAGCCGGGGCCGGGACACCTACGAGCAGTACTTC CASSRGRDTYEQYF
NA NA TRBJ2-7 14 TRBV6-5 TGTGCCAGCAGTTACGCAGCGAGCTCCTACGAGCAGTACTTC CASSYAASSYEQYF
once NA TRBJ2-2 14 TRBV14 TGTGCCAGCAGCCAAAGATTGGGCACCGGGGAGCTGTTTTTT CASSQRLGTGELFF
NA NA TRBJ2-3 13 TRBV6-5 TGTGCCACTCGGGGGTTCCACACAGATACGCAGTATTTT CATRGFHTDTQYF
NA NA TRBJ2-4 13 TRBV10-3 TGTGCCATCAGTGAGGGGGCCAAAAACATTCAGTACTTC CAISEGAKNIQYF
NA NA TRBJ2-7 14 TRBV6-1 TGTGCCAGCAGTGAGTCTAGACCCCTCTCCGAGCAGTACTTC CASSESRPLSEQYF
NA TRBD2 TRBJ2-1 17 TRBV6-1 TGTGCCAGCAGTGCCCCTAGCGGGAGGGCCTTTGGCAATGAGCAGTTCTTC CASSAPSGRAFGNEQFF
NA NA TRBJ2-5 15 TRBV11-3 TGTGCCAGCAGTCGCCGGGGACGGTATCAAGAGACCCAGTACTTC CASSRRGRYQETQYF
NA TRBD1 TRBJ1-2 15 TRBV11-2 TGTGCCAGCAGCTTCGGACAGGGTTTGGCCTATGGCTACACCTTC CASSFGQGLAYGYTF
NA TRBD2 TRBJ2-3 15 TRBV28 TGTGCCAGCAGCCTTACCGGGACTACCACAGATACGCAGTATTTT CASSLTGTTTDTQYF
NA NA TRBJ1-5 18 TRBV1 TGCACCAGCAGCCCTGGGGGCACAGGGGGCCTTAGTAGGCAGCCCCAGCATTTT CTSSPGGTGGLSRQPQHF
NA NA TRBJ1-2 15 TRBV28 TGTGCCAGCAGTTTTGTGGACAGAAAAAACTATGGCTACACCTTC CASSFVDRKNYGYTF
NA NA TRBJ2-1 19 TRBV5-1 TGCGCCAGCAGCTTGGCCGGGGTGGGGGGACGGATATCCTACAATGAGCAGTTCTTC CASSLAGVGGRISYNEQFF
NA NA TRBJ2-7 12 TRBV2 TGTGCCAGCAGTGGACTTATCTACGAGCAGTACTTC CASSGLIYEQYF
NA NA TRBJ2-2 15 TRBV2 TGTGCCAGCAGTGGGCATGCAGGGAACACCGGGGAGCTGTTTTTT CASSGHAGNTGELFF
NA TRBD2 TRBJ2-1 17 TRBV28 TGTGCCAGCAGCCGTACGACTAGCGGGACTACCTACAATGAGCAGTTCTTC CASSRTTSGTTYNEQFF
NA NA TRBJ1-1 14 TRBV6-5 TGTGCCAGCAGTTACTTTCCCAGTAGGACTGAAGCTTTCTTT CASSYFPSRTEAFF
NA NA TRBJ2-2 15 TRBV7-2 TGTGCCAGCAGCTTAGGATTCCGGGCTACCGGGGAGCTGTTTTTT CASSLGFRATGELFF
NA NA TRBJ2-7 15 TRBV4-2 TGTGCCAGCAGCCAAGTCTCGAGAGGAGTTGGGGAGCAGTACTTC CASSQVSRGVGEQYF
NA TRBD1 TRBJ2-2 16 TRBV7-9 TGTGCCAGCAGCGGAAACAGGGGTACCAACACCGGGGAGCTGTTTTTT CASSGNRGTNTGELFF
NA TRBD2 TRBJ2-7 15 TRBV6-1 TGTGCCAGCAGGGGGACTAGCGGAAAACCCTACGAGCAGTACTTC CASRGTSGKPYEQYF
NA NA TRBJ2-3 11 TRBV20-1 TGCGGAGGGATTAGCACAGATACGCAGTATTTT CGGISTDTQYF
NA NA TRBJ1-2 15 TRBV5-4 TGTGCCAGCAGCTTGGGGACCGCCAGTGGGAGAGGCTACACCTTC CASSLGTASGRGYTF
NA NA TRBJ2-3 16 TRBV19 TGTGCCAGTAGTACGGCAAGGACTGCCCGCACAGATACGCAGTATTTT CASSTARTARTDTQYF
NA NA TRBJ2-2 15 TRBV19 TGTGCCAGTACCCCCTGGAGCAAGAACACCGGGGAGCTGTTTTTT CASTPWSKNTGELFF
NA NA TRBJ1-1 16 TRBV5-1 TGCGCCAGCAGCGACAATAGGGTAAAGTTAAACACTGAAGCTTTCTTT CASSDNRVKLNTEAFF
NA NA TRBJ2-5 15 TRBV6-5 TGTGCCAGCAATGCGGCTAGCGCCGGGCCCGGAACCCAGTACTTC CASNAASAGPGTQYF
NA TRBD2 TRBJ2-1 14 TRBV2 TGTGCCAGCAGCCCAGGGACTACGTACAATGAGCAGTTCTTC CASSPGTTYNEQFF
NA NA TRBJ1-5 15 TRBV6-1 TGTGCCAGCAGCGATCACGCCGGCCTAAATCAGCCCCAGCATTTT CASSDHAGLNQPQHF
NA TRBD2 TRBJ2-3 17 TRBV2 TGTGCCAGCAGTGAAATTTCTAGCGGGAGGGAAACAGATACGCAGTATTTT CASSEISSGRETDTQYF
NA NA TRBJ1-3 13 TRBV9 TGTGCCAGCAGGGTGGAGGGAGGAAACACCATATATTTT CASRVEGGNTIYF
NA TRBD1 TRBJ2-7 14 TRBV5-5 TGTGCCAGCAGACCTGGACAGGGACCCTACGAGCAGTACTTC CASRPGQGPYEQYF
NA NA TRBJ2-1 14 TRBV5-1 TGCGCCAGCAAGGAGTTGAGCTCCTACAATGAGCAGTTCTTC CASKELSSYNEQFF
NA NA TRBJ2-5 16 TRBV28 TGTGCCAGCACCCCCGCTGGCAGGGTGGGGGAAGAGACCCAGTACTTC CASTPAGRVGEETQYF
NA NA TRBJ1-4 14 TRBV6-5 TGTGCCAGCAGTGAGGGACAACGTAATGAAAAACTGTTTTTT CASSEGQRNEKLFF
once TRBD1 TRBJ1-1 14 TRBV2 TGTGCCAGCGGCTGGGGACAGAAGAACACTGAAGCTTTCTTT CASGWGQKNTEAFF
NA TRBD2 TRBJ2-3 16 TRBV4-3 TGCGCCAGCAGCCAAGCGGCTAGCGGGAGGACAGATACGCAGTATTTT CASSQAASGRTDTQYF
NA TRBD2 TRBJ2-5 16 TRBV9 TGTGCCAGCAGCGTAGGGCTAGCGGGAAAAGGCGAGACCCAGTACTTC CASSVGLAGKGETQYF